This T cell receptor beta chain was sequenced during a study of shared clonotypes between healthy human individuals. This CDR3 spans 16 amino acids. Germline V gene lookup returns CDR1 MGHRA and CDR2 YSYEKL. Losses at the gene ends were 3 bases for V and 2 bases for J; bases not matched to a gene: 5. Profiling relied on immunoSEQ multiplex PCR, and the TCRdb table lists in-frame clones only, not all of them. This table holds nearly 750,000 clones, roughly 72% found once. The chain has TRBV4-1 and TRBJ2-2; 8 positions match TRBD2. Sequenced material: memory CD4+ T cells sorted from blood. As for subset: CD45RA-negative fraction. This sequence was found in a woman in her twenties or thirties in good health. This chain's CDR3 is CASSHPTSANTGELFF. DNA for the CDR3: TGCGCCAGCAGCCACCCGACTAGCGCTAACACCGGGGAGCTGTTTTTT.